This T cell receptor (beta chain) came from a study of shared clonotypes between healthy human individuals. Broader study findings: Blood was the sole source, and tissue repertoires probably differ.

The method was immunoSEQ multiplex PCR; TCRdb's version includes in-frame clones alone and lacks a portion of them. The table lists over a million clones, around 78% of them singletons. CDR1 and CDR2 from the germline V gene are SQVTM and ANQGSEA. CDR3 size: 14 residues. V was clipped by 2 bases and J by 0 bases, with 11 bases between them. About this clone itself: Its antigen is undetermined.

The sample taken for sequencing was memory CD4+ T cells from PBMCs. As for subset: CD45RA-negative fraction. This sequence joins TRBV29-1 and TRBJ2-7; D is tentatively TRBD1 or TRBD2 (6 bases each). The receptor was isolated from a young man in good health. Some clones in this sample may be carry-over from other donors' samples. The CDR3 region has the DNA TGCAGCGTTGAATGGGGGGCCAGCTCCTACGAGCAGTACTTC. Translating gives CSVEWGASSYEQYF.